These T cell receptor beta chains were read from a single sample in a study of response to subunit inactivated influenza vaccine. TCRdb re-analysed the RT-PCR reads in MiXCR, keeping a single row per CDR3 protein. The table shows 450,000 to 600,000 distinct CDR3 sequences, with less than 7.5% occurring only once. The input for sequencing was PBMCs from blood, taken 23 months after vaccination. The receptors were sampled from a man between 50 and 69 years old who received an inactivated influenza vaccine. Both conserved end residues are part of each CDR3. The order of the fields is D gene, clone size, V gene, J gene, CDR3 protein, CDR3 DNA. The D gene is left open where the match is weak. Size is stated for part of the rows, as once, few or many counts, or as a class when the clone is expanded.

NA	many	TRBV15	TRBJ2-1	CATSRGGEQFF	TGTGCCACCAGCAGAGGTGGTGAGCAGTTCTTC
NA	once	TRBV9	TRBJ2-2	CASSVGTGNTGELFF	TGTGCCAGCAGCGTCGGAACGGGGAACACCGGGGAGCTGTTTTTT
NA	NA	TRBV27	TRBJ2-3	CASSPRALGDTQYF	TGTGCCAGCAGTCCCCGGGCCCTGGGCGATACGCAGTATTTT
NA	NA	TRBV15	TRBJ2-1	CATSRGVGNEQFF	TGTGCCACCAGCAGGGGAGTGGGCAATGAGCAGTTCTTC
TRBD1	few	TRBV5-6	TRBJ2-7	CASSLVDRGGRLFSYEQYF	TGTGCCAGCAGCTTGGTGGACAGGGGCGGAAGATTGTTTTCCTACGAGCAGTACTTC
NA	many	TRBV4-1	TRBJ1-5	CASSQSSRDQPQHF	TGCGCCAGCAGCCAATCTTCGCGAGATCAGCCCCAGCATTTT
TRBD2	many	TRBV4-3	TRBJ2-3	CASSQGPSGNTDTQYF	TGCGCCAGCAGCCAGGGTCCTAGCGGGAACACAGATACGCAGTATTTT
NA	many	TRBV12-3/TRBV12-4	TRBJ1-2	CASSLGPSVGYGYTF	TGTGCCAGCAGTTTAGGTCCCAGCGTGGGCTATGGCTACACCTTC
TRBD1	NA	TRBV5-1	TRBJ1-2	CASSAGTGRDGYTF	TGCGCCAGCAGCGCAGGGACAGGGAGGGATGGCTACACCTTC
NA	many	TRBV10-3	TRBJ2-5	CAIATAETQYF	TGTGCCATCGCCACGGCAGAGACCCAGTACTTC
TRBD2	few	TRBV7-8	TRBJ2-5	CASSQKGGRALETQYF	TGTGCCAGCAGCCAGAAAGGCGGGAGGGCCTTGGAGACCCAGTACTTC
TRBD2	few	TRBV25-1	TRBJ2-3	CASRGSSGPTDTQYF	TGTGCCAGCCGCGGTTCTAGCGGACCCACAGATACGCAGTATTTT
TRBD1	NA	TRBV5-1	TRBJ2-6	CASSWDRRTDISGANVLTF	TGCGCCAGCAGCTGGGACAGGAGAACCGATATCTCTGGGGCCAACGTCCTGACTTTC
TRBD1	few	TRBV4-1	TRBJ2-7	CASSQRVQGANEQYF	TGCGCCAGCAGCCAAAGGGTGCAGGGGGCCAACGAGCAGTACTTC
NA	few	TRBV10-3	TRBJ2-3	CAISDGGDTQYF	TGTGCCATCAGTGATGGTGGAGATACGCAGTATTTT
TRBD1	few	TRBV7-2	TRBJ2-1	CASSLPPGTGYNEQFF	TGTGCCAGCAGCTTACCACCCGGGACAGGATACAATGAGCAGTTCTTC
NA	NA	TRBV4-1	TRBJ2-3	CASSPVGQLHSADTQYF	TGCGCCAGCAGCCCGGTGGGTCAGCTGCATAGCGCAGATACGCAGTATTTT
TRBD2	many	TRBV4-2	TRBJ2-7	CASSREGTSGYYEQYF	TGTGCCAGCAGCCGAGAAGGGACTAGCGGTTACTACGAGCAGTACTTC